The entry below gives a single TCR beta chain sequence along with its context. Per the original data handling: Using reference gene primer amplification, nucleated cell counts were estimated. Here immunoSEQ multiplex PCR was the method, and the copy in TCRdb shows in-frame clones only, minus some. V and J calls and clone size are those listed in that table; D and trimming were worked out from the DNA. Of a few hundred thousand clones listed, roughly 90% are singletons. These data belong to a study of blood T cell repertoires in COVID-19. Study information: The United States, Italy and Spain provided the acute and convalescent COVID-19 samples. T cells, B-cell-depleted T cells, or PBMCs supplied cDNA or gDNA.

V was clipped by 3 bases and J by 0 bases; unmatched bases: 8. The V gene's germline CDR1 is DFQATT and CDR2 SNEGSKA (reference sequence). The CDR3 covers 16 residues. The V gene is TRBV20-1, the J gene TRBJ2-3; TRBD2 agrees at 8 bases. The sequenced sample was peripheral blood. The clonotype originates from a man in his 60s who had recovered from COVID-19. In nucleotides, the CDR3 is TGCAGTGCTAGTAGCGGGGCACTTTATAGCACAGATACGCAGTATTTT. Amino acids: CSASSGALYSTDTQYF.